This T cell receptor beta chain derives from a study of shared clonotypes between healthy human individuals. Measured with immunoSEQ multiplex PCR; TCRdb has only the in-frame clones, and not every one. The table has about 2,500,000 clones, more than 80% seen once. The authors divided CD4+ cells into CD45RA+ naive and CD45RA-negative memory subsets. Germline CDR1 and CDR2: SGHNT and YYREEE (reference sequence). Unmatched junction bases numbered 13, after V lost 4 bases and J lost 7 bases. The CDR3 extends over 15 amino acids. The origin of this receptor is a man aged 18-30 years in good health. Sample: naive CD4+ T cells sorted from blood. Sample subset: CD45RA+ positively selected. This chain connects TRBV5-4 to TRBJ2-7; 8 nucleotides line up with TRBD2. The CDR3 sequence: CASSRPGAGVLEQYF. As DNA, the CDR3 is TGTGCCAGCAGCCGCCCGGGAGCGGGAGTTTTGGAGCAGTACTTC.